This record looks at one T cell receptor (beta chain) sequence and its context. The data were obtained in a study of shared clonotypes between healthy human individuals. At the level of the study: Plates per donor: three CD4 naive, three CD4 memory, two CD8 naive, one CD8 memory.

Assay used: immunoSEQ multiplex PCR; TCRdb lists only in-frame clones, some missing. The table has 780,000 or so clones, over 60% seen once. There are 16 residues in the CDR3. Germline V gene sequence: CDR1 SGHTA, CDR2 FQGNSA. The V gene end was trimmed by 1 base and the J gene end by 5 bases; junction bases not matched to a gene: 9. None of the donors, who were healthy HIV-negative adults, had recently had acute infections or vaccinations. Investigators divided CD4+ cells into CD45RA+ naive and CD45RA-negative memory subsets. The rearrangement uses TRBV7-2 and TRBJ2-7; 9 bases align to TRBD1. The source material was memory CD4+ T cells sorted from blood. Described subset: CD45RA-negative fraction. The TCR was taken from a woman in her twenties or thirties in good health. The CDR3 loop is CASSLDEDRGFHEQYF. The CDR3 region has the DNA TGTGCCAGCAGCTTAGATGAGGACAGGGGATTTCACGAGCAGTACTTC. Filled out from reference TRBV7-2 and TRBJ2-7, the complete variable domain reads GAGVSQSPSNKVTEKGKDVELRCDPISGHTALYWYRQSLGQGLEFLIYFQGNSAPDKSGLPSDRFSAERTGGSVSTLTIQRTQQEDSAVYLCASSLDEDRGFHEQYFGPGTRLTVT.